Included here is one T cell receptor (beta chain) sequence, with context. This clone's antigen is unknown. No quality values exist for individual bases; no much larger clone is one base distant. The data were taken from a study of blood T cell repertoires in COVID-19 (dated by TCRdb to 2020 to 2022). About the full investigation: Samples from collaborators originated in the United States, Italy and Spain and spanned both the acute and convalescent phases of COVID-19. The prospective study material was composed of cDNA or gDNA derived from T cells, B-cell-depleted T cells, or PBMCs. Subjects who had been exposed to COVID-19, were actively infected with it, or had recovered from it provided the deeply sampled blood TCRbeta repertoires that made up the dataset. The repertoires were released in a freely available public database intended as a resource for research on the immune response to SARS-CoV-2. The samples were drawn from the first 160 participants of the ongoing ImmuneRACE study and from more than 1,000 subjects provided by 6 global collaborators. The sample metadata nearly always contained a de-identified subject ID, COVID-19 status, age in years and sex. HLA class I and class II types, where available, came from metadata supplied by the sample provider rather than from assay-based typing. Summary of the overall study and its limitations: Clinical and demographic metadata were provided uncurated, with the amount varying by source and participant.

The immunoSEQ Assay, a bias-controlled multiplex PCR, was used to amplify TCRbeta CDR3 regions from genomic DNA. The original methods were these. Within the assay, amplification of reference gene primers was used to estimate how many nucleated cells each sample contained. To quantify the absolute abundance of each unique TCRbeta CDR3 rearrangement, sequence reads were collapsed and filtered. For each sample, productive Simpson clonality was calculated by taking the square root of Simpson's diversity index across productive rearrangements. TCRdb mirrors the immuneACCESS table, restricted to in-frame sequences. Some clones are absent from its copies; in checked studies, under half trace to an unresolved V gene, and the reason for the others is unknown. V and J calls and clone size are copied from that table; D and trimming were computed from the DNA. Counted in this sample were 50,000 or so clones; approximately 81% of them appeared once. The ten largest clones add up to about 2.6% of the sample.

Each collaborating institution followed its own protocols to collect whole blood in K2EDTA tubes. For TCRbeta analysis, collaborators shipped samples as frozen whole blood, isolated PBMCs, or DNA extracted from either of those sample types. The CDR3 spans 15 residues, from the cysteine through the phenylalanine. Just the 45-base CDR3 DNA is kept, in frame starting at base 1. V loses 0 bases of germline sequence and J loses 2 bases, and the interval between the two ends is 10 bases. The germline V gene encodes CDR1 SGHDN and CDR2 FVKESK. The specimen sequenced was peripheral blood. The V and J genes are TRBV14 and TRBJ2-5, with no reliable assignment of the D segment. The receptor's source is a man in his fifties with acute or convalescent COVID-19. The nucleotide sequence reads TGTGCCAGCAGCCAAGATTGGGCAGGTCAAGAGACCCAGTACTTC. This translates into CASSQDWAGQETQYF.